These 25 T cell receptor beta chains came from one sample sequenced in a study of shared clonotypes between healthy human individuals. Cells designated naive CD8 were CD45RO-negative and were positively selected for CCR7, with terminally differentiated effector memory CD45RA+ cells excluded. Profiling relied on immunoSEQ multiplex PCR, and the TCRdb table lists in-frame clones only, not all of them. Of about 580,000 clones in the sample, roughly 98% were seen once. The specimen sequenced was naive CD8+ T cells sorted from blood. The receptor source for this set is a man aged 25-40 years in good health.

This clone has a single count. The chain is built from TRBV28 and TRBJ1-4, with unresolved D. CDR3 length: 11 residues. V was cut by 5 bases and J by 6 bases, with 4 bases left in between. Germline V gives CDR1 MDHEN, CDR2 SYDVKM. CDR3 protein: CASSRDEKLFF. Here the CDR3 DNA reads TGTGCCAGCAGTCGCGATGAAAAACTGTTTTTT.

DNA for the CDR3: TGTGCCAGCAGCCACTGGCTAGCGGGATTATATGAGCAGTTCTTC. It encodes CASSHWLAGLYEQFF. The rearrangement uses TRBV5-6 and TRBJ2-1, with 9 positions matching TRBD2. The germline CDR1 and CDR2 sequences are SGHDT and YYEEEE. Trimming at V came to 4 bases and at J to 8 bases, leaving 10 bases not matched to a gene. This CDR3 spans 15 amino acids.

The rearrangement uses TRBV28 and TRBJ2-7; D gene uncertain. The CDR3 sequence is 14 residues long. The V end lost 6 bases, the J end lost 3 bases, and 15 bases lay between the germline ends. The germline V gene encodes CDR1 MDHEN and CDR2 SYDVKM. For the CDR3, the DNA is TGTGCCAGCAGCCCGGTTTTAGATCACTACGAGCAGTACTTC. The encoded protein is CASSPVLDHYEQYF.

V gene TRBV4-3 combines with J gene TRBJ2-2; the match to TRBD2 covers 10 bases. V was clipped by 0 bases and J by 7 bases; unmatched bases: 14. The CDR3 length is 19 residues. Germline V gene sequence: CDR1 LGHNA, CDR2 YSLEER. DNA for the CDR3: TGCGCCAGCAGCCAAGATAGACTAGCGGGCCTAAGAGGGGGCGGGGAGCTGTTTTTT. Its protein is CASSQDRLAGLRGGGELFF.

J is TRBJ2-7 and V is TRBV5-6, with 9 bases that match TRBD1. There are 14 residues in the CDR3. The germline V gene has CDR1 SGHDT and CDR2 YYEEEE. J was trimmed by 2 bases and V by 4 bases; bases with no gene match: 4. CDR3 amino acids: CASSAGTGTYEQYF. The CDR3 nucleotides read TGTGCCAGCAGCGCCGGGACAGGGACCTACGAGCAGTACTTC.

This clone was seen once. Here the CDR3 reads CASSLLGPDRDTAVLTF. CDR3 nucleotide sequence: TGTGCCAGCAGCTTACTGGGGCCGGACAGGGACACGGCCGTCCTGACTTTC. The V gene is TRBV7-9, the J gene TRBJ2-6, with 8 bases matching TRBD1. Trimming took 2 bases from V and 12 from J; bases not matched to a gene: 15. The CDR3 covers 17 residues. Germline CDR1 SEHNR, CDR2 FQNEAQ (reference sequence). Using reference TRBV7-9 and TRBJ2-6 for the parts outside the CDR3, the full variable domain is DTGVSQNPRHKITKRGQNVTFRCDPISEHNRLYWYRQTLGQGPEFLTYFQNEAQLEKSRLLSDRFSAERPKGSFSTLEIQRTEQGDSAMYLCASSLLGPDRDTAVLTFGAGSRLTVL.

To note about this clone: The same CDR3 is also encoded by other DNA sequences in this sample. The chain couples TRBV7-9 to TRBJ2-1; D unresolved. Germline lookup yields CDR1 SEHNR and CDR2 FQNEAQ (reference sequence). Trimming pared 4 bases from V and 3 bases from J, leaving 4 bases between. The CDR3 is 12 residues long. CDR3 nucleotide sequence: TGTGCCAGCAGCTCTAACTACAATGAGCAGTTCTTC. This sequence encodes CASSSNYNEQFF.

The rearrangement links TRBV5-1 to TRBJ2-5; 14 positions match TRBD2. CDR1 and CDR2 from the germline V gene are SGHRS and YFSETQ. The CDR3 has 17 residues. V dropped 5 bases and J dropped 4; count of bases not matched to a gene: 10. The CDR3 DNA reads TGCGCCAGCAGTGGGGGACTAGCGGGAGACGGGAGAGAGACCCAGTACTTC. Translation: CASSGGLAGDGRETQYF.

The CDR3 sequence is CASSPQWGGGLNTEAFF. The CDR3 coding sequence is TGTGCCAGCAGTCCCCAATGGGGCGGGGGTTTAAACACTGAAGCTTTCTTT. The chain recombines TRBV28 with TRBJ1-1; possible D gene TRBD1, 5 bases. The germline V and J ends were trimmed by 5 bases and 2 bases, with 21 bases remaining between them. CDR1 is MDHEN, CDR2 SYDVKM, per germline. This CDR3 comprises 17 residues.

The rearrangement uses TRBV7-6 and TRBJ2-7; D possibly uses TRBD1 or TRBD2 (7 bases each). The CDR3 is made up of 15 amino acids. Germline CDR1 SGHVS, CDR2 FNYEAQ. V was trimmed by 0 bases and J by 3 bases, leaving 12 bases between them. The CDR3 loop is CASSLASRGGYEQYF. DNA of the CDR3: TGTGCCAGCAGCTTAGCCTCCAGGGGGGGCTACGAGCAGTACTTC. The whole variable domain, filled in from reference TRBV7-6 and TRBJ2-7, reads GAGVSQSPRYKVTKRGQDVALRCDPISGHVSLYWYRQALGQGPEFLTYFNYEAQQDKSGLPNDRFSAERPEGSISTLTIQRTEQRDSAMYRCASSLASRGGYEQYFGPGTRLTVT.

V is TRBV4-2 and J is TRBJ2-3; D not certain. Germline CDR1 reads LGHNA; CDR2 reads YNFKEQ. V was cut by 3 bases and J by 2 bases, with 6 bases left in between. This CDR3 spans 13 amino acids. The CDR3 nucleotides read TGTGCCAGCAGCCACCCCTACACAGATACGCAGTATTTT. Its protein is CASSHPYTDTQYF.

The chain joins TRBV11-2 to TRBJ2-1; D gene ambiguous. The CDR3 covers 18 residues. The V end was cut by 0 bases, the J end by 0 bases, with 15 bases between. Germline V gene lookup returns CDR1 SGHAT and CDR2 FQNNGV. CDR3 nucleotides: TGTGCCAGCAGCTTAGATTTAGTCGGCGAACCCTCCTACAATGAGCAGTTCTTC. Protein sequence: CASSLDLVGEPSYNEQFF.

The chain has TRBV27 and TRBJ2-7; D remains ambiguous. CDR3 size: 13 residues. Trimming removed 3 bases from V and 5 bases from J, with 11 bases in between. In germline, CDR1 is MNHEY, CDR2 SMNVEV (reference sequence). The CDR3: CASSLARRDEQYF. The CDR3 DNA sequence: TGTGCCAGCAGTTTGGCCCGCCGGGACGAGCAGTACTTC.

The V gene is TRBV7-8, the J gene TRBJ2-7; weak D call: TRBD2 (6 bases). The V gene lost 5 bases and the J gene lost 2 bases, with 13 bases spanning the gap. CDR3 size: 14 residues. Germline assignment: CDR1 SGHVS and CDR2 FQNEAQ. The CDR3 coding sequence is TGTGCCAGCAGCCAAAAGGAGGGAACCTACGAGCAGTACTTC. It translates to CASSQKEGTYEQYF.

V is TRBV9 and J is TRBJ2-7, with 11 bases that match TRBD2. Per germline, CDR1 SGDLS and CDR2 YYNGEE. The CDR3 is made up of 14 amino acids. The V gene end was trimmed by 3 bases and the J gene end by 4 bases; junction bases not matched to a gene: 3. The CDR3 DNA reads TGTGCCAGCAGCGAGACTAGCGGGGCTTACGAGCAGTACTTC. Protein: CASSETSGAYEQYF.

There are a few counts of this clone. The V gene is TRBV7-9, the J gene TRBJ1-5, with D unresolved. In germline, CDR1 is SEHNR, CDR2 FQNEAQ (reference sequence). Trimming pared 0 bases from V and 8 bases from J, leaving 8 bases between. There are 13 residues in the CDR3. The CDR3 DNA reads as TGTGCCAGCAGCTTAGCAGGGAACGAGCCCCAGCATTTT. Amino acid sequence: CASSLAGNEPQHF.

The rearrangement uses TRBV28 and TRBJ2-3, with a tentative D call TRBD2 (6 bases). CDR3 size: 16 residues. CDR1 and CDR2 (germline): MDHEN, SYDVKM. V shed 5 bases and J shed 0 bases, with 15 bases lying between them. CDR3 sequence (DNA): TGTGCCAGCAGTCGTTCTAGCGCATCTAGCACAGATACGCAGTATTTT. Its protein product is CASSRSSASSTDTQYF.

CDR3 coding DNA: TGTGCCTGGGCCGTGGACGATTTACAGCCCCAGCATTTT. The encoded protein is CAWAVDDLQPQHF. V is TRBV30 and J is TRBJ1-5; D gene uncertain. The CDR3 has 13 amino acids. V dropped 5 bases and J dropped 7 bases, with 15 bases sitting between them. CDR1 and CDR2 from the germline V gene are GTSNPN and SVGIG (reference sequence).

The chain joins TRBV7-3 to TRBJ2-5; TRBD2 is a possible D gene (7 bases). CDR3 size: 15 residues. Trimming shortened V by 5 bases and J by 4 bases, and 17 bases separated the two germline ends. CDR1 and CDR2 (germline): SGHTA, FQGTGA. The CDR3 DNA is TGTGCCAGCAGCCCAGGCGGGGGCCTAGGAGAGACCCAGTACTTC. It encodes CASSPGGGLGETQYF.

The sample holds one count of this clone. This chain joins TRBV7-9 and TRBJ2-1; D is possibly TRBD1 (5 bases). The V end was cut by 5 bases, the J end by 7 bases, with 24 bases between. Germline V lookup: CDR1 SEHNR, CDR2 FQNEAQ (reference sequence). There are 17 residues in the CDR3. As DNA, the CDR3 is TGTGCCAGCAGCCGACAGTCTTCCACCCCCCCAGGGAATGAGCAGTTCTTC. Translated, it gives CASSRQSSTPPGNEQFF.

Here the CDR3 reads CSVEEGAWGEQYF. For the CDR3, the DNA is TGCAGCGTTGAGGAAGGAGCTTGGGGCGAGCAGTACTTC. The rearrangement joins TRBV29-1 to TRBJ2-7; D ambiguous. Germline CDR1 is SQVTM and CDR2 is ANQGSEA. This CDR3 is 13 amino acids long. V was pared by 3 bases and J by 6 bases, with 15 bases between.

The chain's CDR3 is CASSPQSGTETYEQYF. The CDR3, as DNA: TGTGCCAGCAGCCCCCAGTCCGGGACAGAGACCTACGAGCAGTACTTC. The chain recombines TRBV14 with TRBJ2-7, with 7 bases aligning to TRBD1. V shed 4 bases and J 2 bases; nucleotides not matched to a gene: 11. Germline CDR1 reads SGHDN; CDR2 reads FVKESK. The CDR3 length is 16 residues. Filled out from reference TRBV14 and TRBJ2-7, the complete variable domain reads EAGVTQFPSHSVIEKGQTVTLRCDPISGHDNLYWYRRVMGKEIKFLLHFVKESKQDESGMPNNRFLAERTGGTYSTLKVQPAELEDSGVYFCASSPQSGTETYEQYFGPGTRLTVT.

The V call is TRBV4-1, the J call TRBJ2-3, with a possible D match to TRBD2 (7 bases). Trimming took 3 bases from V and 4 from J, leaving 17 bases between them. This CDR3 spans 16 amino acids. The germline V gene has CDR1 MGHRA and CDR2 YSYEKL. CDR3 residues: CASSHSGGGISDTQYF. The CDR3 DNA reads TGCGCCAGCAGCCACTCGGGGGGCGGCATATCAGATACGCAGTATTTT.

This clone was recorded once. This chain joins TRBV10-3 and TRBJ2-1; 8 nucleotides align to TRBD1. J lost 9 bases, V lost 7 bases, and 8 bases had no gene match. This CDR3 comprises 13 residues. CDR1 is ENHRY and CDR2 is SYGVKD in the germline V gene. CDR3 region: CAITQTGDAEQFF. CDR3 bases: TGTGCCATCACCCAGACAGGGGACGCTGAGCAGTTCTTC.

The chain combines TRBV5-4 with TRBJ2-5; the match to TRBD2 covers 8 bases. With 4 bases clipped from V and 5 bases from J, the junction kept 10 bases outside the gene matches. CDR3 size: 15 residues. Germline CDR1 SGHNT, CDR2 YYREEE (reference sequence). CDR3 DNA: TGTGCCAGCAGCCCCCCCAGCGGGAGTTATGAGACCCAGTACTTC. It specifies CASSPPSGSYETQYF.